This TCR beta chain originates from a study of blood T cell repertoires in COVID-19. In the original workflow: Estimation of nucleated cell counts relied on the amplification of reference gene primers. TCRdb's table, derived via immunoSEQ multiplex PCR, lists solely in-frame clones and lacks some. The V and J calls and clone size were taken over from that table, and D and trimming were inferred from the DNA. The top ten hold roughly 0.86% of the sample, which has around 400,000 clones, 90% to 95% seen once. The sample comprised PBMCs or T cells enriched from blood (not recorded which). This clonotype was obtained from a woman aged 40 to 49 who had been exposed to COVID-19.

The CDR3 sequence is CASSPDRRTYNEQFF. The CDR3 DNA reads as TGTGCCAGCAGCCCGGACAGGCGAACCTACAATGAGCAGTTCTTC. The V gene is TRBV7-9, the J gene TRBJ2-1; 7 bases fit TRBD1. With 5 bases clipped from V and 2 bases from J, the junction kept 6 bases outside the gene matches. In germline, CDR1 is SEHNR, CDR2 FQNEAQ (reference sequence). The CDR3 loop spans 15 amino acids.